This T cell receptor beta chain was observed in a study of blood T cell repertoires in COVID-19. Study information: T cells, B-cell-depleted T cells, or PBMCs provided the cDNA or gDNA that served as material.

After removal of 7 bases from V and 5 bases from J, the junction contained 8 bases not matched to a gene. CDR1 is LNHDA, CDR2 SQIVND, per germline (reference sequence). This CDR3 spans 14 amino acids. Assay: immunoSEQ multiplex PCR; the TCRdb copy retains only in-frame clones and omits some. The sample holds around 300,000 clones, less than 90% seen once. Sample: PBMCs or T cells enriched from blood (not recorded which). This TCR was sampled from a woman aged 50 to 65 who had recovered from COVID-19. This sequence joins TRBV19 and TRBJ2-3, with TRBD1 matching over 8 bases. This CDR3 reads CASTTGAAGDTQYF. CDR3 nucleotides: TGTGCCAGTACGACAGGGGCGGCGGGAGATACGCAGTATTTT.